The T cell receptor beta chain under discussion was sequenced for a study of T cells in Graves' hyperthyroidism and ophthalmopathy. Only a few counts were recorded for this clonotype. TCR beta CDR3 sequences were amplified from RNA transcripts. First-round RT-PCR of the TCR CDR3 relied on the HTBI primer set. TCRdb called the multiplex PCR reads again in MiXCR, with one record for every CDR3 protein. The repertoire holds about 570,000 distinct CDR3 sequences, about half seen once, with around 19% in the top ten. The ends lost 3 bases at V and 5 bases at J; junction bases unmatched: 15. Germline lookup yields CDR1 MNHEY and CDR2 SMNVEV (reference sequence). There are 17 residues in the CDR3.

The sequencing input was peripheral blood or thyroid tissue (not recorded which). This chain uses TRBV27 with TRBJ2-5; 7 bases are shared with TRBD2. The clonotype originates from an adult woman with Graves' disease, either hyperthyroidism or ophthalmopathy (not recorded which). The CDR3 nucleotides are TGTGCCAGCAGTTTTATCCCGCCTAGCGGTTCTTGGGAGACCCAGTACTTC. Amino acids: CASSFIPPSGSWETQYF.